The 8 T cell receptor beta chains below all came from one sample that was sequenced in a study of CD8 T cell repertoires and HIV-1 epitope variants (dated by TCRdb to the early 2020s). Their cognate antigens are unknown. The method was the immunoSEQ multiplex PCR assay. In its TCRdb copy, this immuneACCESS table keeps in-frame sequences only and misses some clones. Where compared with another copy, unresolved V genes explain less than half of these, and the others have no known cause. The sample table holds 5,000 or so clones, of which approximately 70% were seen once. The ten largest clones add up to about 46% of the sample. Source material: cultured CD8+ T cells derived from PBMCs. These receptors were collected from a male donor with HIV.

The chain couples TRBV6-5 to TRBJ2-7; maybe TRBD1 (6 bases). There are 12 residues in the CDR3. The V gene lost 5 bases and the J gene lost 3 bases, with 8 bases spanning the gap. Looked up from germline, CDR1 is MNHEY and CDR2 is SVGAGI. The CDR3 coding sequence is TGTGCCAGCAGTCCAGGGGACTACGAGCAGTACTTC. Protein sequence: CASSPGDYEQYF.

The chain uses TRBV5-1 and TRBJ2-7; 10 bases fit TRBD1. V trimming: 0 bases; J trimming: 7 bases; junction bases outside the gene matches: 10. CDR1 SGHRS and CDR2 YFSETQ come from the germline V gene. This CDR3 region has 16 residues. Written as DNA, the CDR3 is TGCGCCAGCAGCTTGGCCCGGGGGGGGACAGGGGAAGAGCAGTACTTC. Residues: CASSLARGGTGEEQYF.

This rearrangement joins TRBV7-2 to TRBJ1-2; D may be TRBD1 (6 bases). Germline V gene lookup returns CDR1 SGHTA and CDR2 FQGNSA. V lost 5 bases and J lost 7, with 20 bases in between. The CDR3 has 15 residues. The CDR3 sequence: CASSPDRTSRSGYTF. DNA of the CDR3: TGTGCCAGCAGCCCAGACAGGACCTCTAGGAGTGGCTACACCTTC.

V gene TRBV5-6 combines with J gene TRBJ2-5; TRBD2 matches 8 bases. The junction had 5 bases not matched to a gene; V was cut back by 4 bases and J by 3 bases. Germline assignment: CDR1 SGHDT and CDR2 YYEEEE. The CDR3 is 14 amino acids. The CDR3 DNA is TGTGCCAGCAGCGTAGCGACTAGCGAAGAGACCCAGTACTTC. It translates to CASSVATSEETQYF.

The chain carries TRBV27 and TRBJ1-5, with TRBD1 as a possible D gene (5 bases). V was clipped by 2 bases and J by 3 bases, with 8 bases between them. The CDR3 runs to 14 residues. Germline-derived CDR1 and CDR2 are MNHEY and SMNVEV (reference sequence). The CDR3: CASSLRGDNQPQHF. The CDR3 DNA sequence: TGTGCCAGCAGTTTAAGGGGAGACAATCAGCCCCAGCATTTT.

The chain carries TRBV28 and TRBJ2-4; no definite D call. CDR1 and CDR2 (germline): MDHEN, SYDVKM. V was pared by 4 bases and J by 0 bases, with 16 bases between. The CDR3 consists of 17 residues. CDR3 coding DNA: TGTGCCAGCAGTTCCCCGCGAAAAGGGTTAGCCAAAAACATTCAGTACTTC. Amino acids: CASSSPRKGLAKNIQYF.

This chain joins TRBV16 and TRBJ1-4; 9 positions match TRBD1. CDR1 KGHSY and CDR2 FQNENV come from the germline V gene. The V and J ends lost 1 base and 7 bases, in that order; junction bases with no gene match: 10. This CDR3 is built from 17 residues. The CDR3 sequence is CASSQLTQLTGGEKLFF. The CDR3 nucleotides read TGTGCCAGCAGCCAATTGACACAACTGACAGGGGGTGAAAAACTGTTTTTT. Full variable domain (outside the CDR3, taken from reference TRBV16 and TRBJ1-4): GEEVAQTPKHLVRGEGQKAKLYCAPIKGHSYVFWYQQVLKNEFKFLISFQNENVFDETGMPKERFSAKCLPNSPCSLEIQATKLEDSAVYFCASSQLTQLTGGEKLFFGSGTQLSVL.

The chain uses TRBV7-6 and TRBJ1-4, with a weak D call TRBD1 (6 bases). With 1 base removed from V and 0 bases from J, the gap between germline ends came to 9 bases. The length of the CDR3 is 16 residues. CDR1 is SGHVS, CDR2 FNYEAQ, per germline. In nucleotides, the CDR3 is TGTGCCAGCAGCTTAGACAGGGCTGCAACTAATGAAAAACTGTTTTTT. Protein: CASSLDRAATNEKLFF.